This T cell receptor (beta chain) was sequenced during a study of cytomegalovirus exposure and HLA in healthy donors. Study-level points and caveats: Diagnosis of cytomegalovirus status made by the classifier reportedly showed high specificity and sensitivity.

V gave up 4 bases and J gave up 8 bases; unmatched junction bases: 10. The CDR3 contains 15 residues. Germline V gives CDR1 SGHTA, CDR2 FQGTGA. Note on this clone: Its antigen is as yet unknown.

PCR was performed using 60 Vbeta and 13 Jbeta primers. TCRdb keeps only in-frame clones here, not all; method: immunoSEQ multiplex PCR. The sample records some 130,000 clones, about 68% being singletons. V usage is TRBV7-3 and J usage is TRBJ2-1; 8 nucleotides align to TRBD2. The TCR originated in a human donor in good health. What was sequenced was PBMCs. The CDR3 nucleotides read TGTGCCAGCAGCTCGGGGGGGGGAGGTAACGATGAGCAGTTCTTC. Amino acids: CASSSGGGGNDEQFF.